This T cell receptor (beta chain) was identified during a study of cytomegalovirus exposure and HLA in healthy donors. Study-wide findings and caveats: Only CMV serostatus was available as immune exposure information.

Regarding this clone: Its cognate antigen is unknown.

The length of the CDR3 is 14 residues. Germline CDR1 reads SGHNT; CDR2 reads YYREEE (reference sequence). The V segment lost 2 bases and the J segment 4 bases; nucleotides outside the gene matches: 5. PCR amplification relied on 60 Vbeta primers (plus 13 Jbeta primers). Method: immunoSEQ multiplex PCR; TCRdb's copy keeps in-frame clones and lacks some. This table holds 65,000 to 85,000 clones, almost 80% found once. Each donor was nominally healthy when sampled (though unrecorded immune exposures were likely). The chain is built from TRBV5-4 and TRBJ2-5; 7 bases agree with TRBD2. Sequenced input: PBMCs. The TCR comes from a middle-aged woman in good health and CMV-seropositive. CDR3 bases: TGTGCCAGCAGCTTTTCGCGCGGGGGAGAGACCCAGTACTTC. It yields the protein CASSFSRGGETQYF. Full variable domain (outside the CDR3, taken from reference TRBV5-4 and TRBJ2-5): ETGVTQSPTHLIKTRGQQVTLRCSSQSGHNTVSWYQQALGQGPQFIFQYYREEENGRGNFPPRFSGLQFPNYSSELNVNALELDDSALYLCASSFSRGGETQYFGPGTRLLVL.